These T cell receptor beta chains were read from a single sample in a study of shared clonotypes between healthy human individuals. This table comes from immunoSEQ multiplex PCR, and its TCRdb copy is limited to in-frame clones, with some not included. The sample gives hundreds of thousands of clones, around 95% of which show up once; over 0.09% is in the top ten. The source material was naive CD8+ T cells sorted from blood. The receptors here all came from a woman aged 25 to 45 in good health. CDR3s include the opening cysteine and the closing phenylalanine or tryptophan. The D gene is left open where the match is weak. Where a row states a size, it is once, few, many or the class of an expanded clone; other rows omit it.

cdr3_length	d_call	clone_size	v_call	j_call	cdr3_nt	cdr3_aa
16	TRBD1	NA	TRBV29-1	TRBJ2-2	TGCAGCGTTCAAGACAGGGCCTTAACGAACACCGGGGAGCTGTTTTTT	CSVQDRALTNTGELFF
13	NA	NA	TRBV6-5	TRBJ2-1	TGTGCCAGCAGTTACGACGAGTACAATGAGCAGTTCTTC	CASSYDEYNEQFF
15	TRBD2	NA	TRBV19	TRBJ2-7	TGTGCCAGTAGTATCCGGACTAGCGGGTTCTACGAGCAGTACTTC	CASSIRTSGFYEQYF
12	NA	NA	TRBV7-9	TRBJ2-1	TGTGCCAGCAGCTTAGGTTTCAATGAGCAGTTCTTC	CASSLGFNEQFF
15	NA	NA	TRBV7-9	TRBJ2-1	TGTGCCAGCAGCCCCCCCGGCCCCGGCTCCCATGAGCAGTTCTTC	CASSPPGPGSHEQFF
15	TRBD1	NA	TRBV19	TRBJ2-7	TGTGCCAGTAGTATAGCCGCAGGGGGCGCCTACGAGCAGTACTTC	CASSIAAGGAYEQYF
15	NA	NA	TRBV5-1	TRBJ2-5	TGCGCCAGCAGCCTAGGGACTGGGTACCAAGAGACCCAGTACTTC	CASSLGTGYQETQYF
13	NA	NA	TRBV28	TRBJ2-7	TGTGCCAGCAGTTTTAGTCAGGGGTACGAGCAGTACTTC	CASSFSQGYEQYF
14	TRBD2	NA	TRBV5-5	TRBJ2-7	TGTGCCAGCAGCCCCGGGACTAGCGTCTACGAGCAGTACTTC	CASSPGTSVYEQYF
16	TRBD2	NA	TRBV19	TRBJ2-7	TGTGCCAGTAGTATAGATAGAACTAGCGGGAGTGGCGAGCAGTACTTC	CASSIDRTSGSGEQYF
14	TRBD2	NA	TRBV7-3	TRBJ2-1	TGTGCCAGCAGCTTAGGCGGGAGCTACAATGAGCAGTTCTTC	CASSLGGSYNEQFF
14	NA	NA	TRBV28	TRBJ2-3	TGTGCCAGCACCCCCTTTAGGGATACAGATACGCAGTATTTT	CASTPFRDTDTQYF
16	NA	NA	TRBV9	TRBJ2-7	TGTGCCAGCAGCGTAGCCGGTGGCGGCCCATTCGGGGAGCAGTACTTC	CASSVAGGGPFGEQYF
14	NA	NA	TRBV2	TRBJ1-3	TGTGCCAGCAGTAAGGACGTCTCGGGAAACACCATATATTTT	CASSKDVSGNTIYF
14	NA	few	TRBV7-8	TRBJ2-7	TGTGCCAGCAGCCTAGGAACCTCGGCCTACGAGCAGTACTTC	CASSLGTSAYEQYF
11	NA	NA	TRBV28	TRBJ2-7	TGTGCCAGCAGTTTCCGTATGGAGCAGTACTTC	CASSFRMEQYF
15	NA	NA	TRBV6-6	TRBJ1-1	TGTGTCAGCAGTTACTCGATAGGGGGGAACACTGAAGCTTTCTTT	CVSSYSIGGNTEAFF
12	NA	NA	TRBV30	TRBJ2-7	TGTGCCTGGAGTGTAAATGGTTACGAGCAGTACTTC	CAWSVNGYEQYF
16	NA	NA	TRBV7-9	TRBJ2-1	TGTGCCAGCAGACCAAAAGGGACCGTTTTAAACAATGAGCAGTTCTTC	CASRPKGTVLNNEQFF
13	TRBD1	NA	TRBV5-1	TRBJ1-1	TGCGCCAGCAGCTTGACAGGGGCCCCTGAAGCTTTCTTT	CASSLTGAPEAFF
16	TRBD2	NA	TRBV29-1	TRBJ2-1	TGCAGCGTTGAGGTACCGGGACTAGCGGGCCCACTGGAGCAGTTCTTC	CSVEVPGLAGPLEQFF
15	NA	NA	TRBV12-5	TRBJ2-7	TGTGCTAGTGGTGGAGGAGGTTTGAGCTCCTACGAGCAGTACTTC	CASGGGGLSSYEQYF
14	TRBD1	NA	TRBV27	TRBJ1-1	TGTGCCAGCAGTCTTCGGGACAGAAACACTGAAGCTTTCTTT	CASSLRDRNTEAFF
14	NA	NA	TRBV6-9	TRBJ1-1	TGTGCCAGCAGTTCTACTAACAAAAACACTGAAGCTTTCTTT	CASSSTNKNTEAFF
14	NA	NA	TRBV10-3	TRBJ2-7	TGTGCCATCAGCATAAAAGAGAGCTCCTACGAGCAGTACTTC	CAISIKESSYEQYF
14	NA	NA	TRBV6-1	TRBJ2-7	TGTGCCAGCAGTGATTGGGACGGATCCTACGAGCAGTACTTC	CASSDWDGSYEQYF
16	NA	once	TRBV14	TRBJ2-3	TGTGCCAGCAGCCAAGCTGGTCGAAGGAACACAGATACGCAGTATTTT	CASSQAGRRNTDTQYF
13	TRBD2	NA	TRBV19	TRBJ2-7	TGTGCCAGTAGTCTTGGACTAGCCTACGAGCAGTACTTC	CASSLGLAYEQYF
13	TRBD1	NA	TRBV2	TRBJ2-7	TGTGCCAGCGGGGGACAGGGTAATGGCGAGCAGTACTTC	CASGGQGNGEQYF
16	NA	NA	TRBV28	TRBJ1-5	TGTGCCAGCAGTTTTGTGTCCGGGGAGAGGGGACAGCCCCAGCATTTT	CASSFVSGERGQPQHF
15	NA	NA	TRBV19	TRBJ1-2	TGTGCCAGTACCATCTCTTTCAGGGTCGGCGATGGCTACACCTTC	CASTISFRVGDGYTF
16	TRBD1	NA	TRBV4-1	TRBJ2-7	TGCGCCAGCAGCCAGGTTCACAGGGGTGGTCTCTACGAGCAGTACTTC	CASSQVHRGGLYEQYF
14	NA	NA	TRBV2	TRBJ1-5	TGTGCCAGCAAGGTGTGGGACAACAATCAGCCCCAGCATTTT	CASKVWDNNQPQHF
17	TRBD2	NA	TRBV6-1	TRBJ2-7	TGTGCCAGCAGTGAAGCTAGCGGGTATGAGGGGAAGTACGAGCAGTACTTC	CASSEASGYEGKYEQYF
14	NA	NA	TRBV27	TRBJ2-3	TGTGCCAGCAGTTTCCGGTCATCCACAGATACGCAGTATTTT	CASSFRSSTDTQYF
15	TRBD1	NA	TRBV27	TRBJ2-3	TGTGCCAGCAGCCACAAGACAGGGTTAACAGATACGCAGTATTTT	CASSHKTGLTDTQYF
14	NA	NA	TRBV13	TRBJ2-7	TGTGCCAGCAGCCCCCCCTTAAGCTCCTACGAGCAGTACTTC	CASSPPLSSYEQYF
12	NA	few	TRBV14	TRBJ1-5	TGTGCCAGCAGCCAAGGGGATCAGCCCCAGCATTTT	CASSQGDQPQHF
16	NA	NA	TRBV19	TRBJ2-1	TGTGCCAGTAGTCAATGGGGTTTGCGGGGCTCCAATGAGCAGTTCTTC	CASSQWGLRGSNEQFF
16	NA	NA	TRBV5-1	TRBJ2-7	TGCGCCAGCAGCCCCTATGGGGGGGACACTACCTACGAGCAGTACTTC	CASSPYGGDTTYEQYF
14	NA	NA	TRBV9	TRBJ1-2	TGTGCCAGCAGCGTAGAAGGGAAGGCCTATGGCTACACCTTC	CASSVEGKAYGYTF